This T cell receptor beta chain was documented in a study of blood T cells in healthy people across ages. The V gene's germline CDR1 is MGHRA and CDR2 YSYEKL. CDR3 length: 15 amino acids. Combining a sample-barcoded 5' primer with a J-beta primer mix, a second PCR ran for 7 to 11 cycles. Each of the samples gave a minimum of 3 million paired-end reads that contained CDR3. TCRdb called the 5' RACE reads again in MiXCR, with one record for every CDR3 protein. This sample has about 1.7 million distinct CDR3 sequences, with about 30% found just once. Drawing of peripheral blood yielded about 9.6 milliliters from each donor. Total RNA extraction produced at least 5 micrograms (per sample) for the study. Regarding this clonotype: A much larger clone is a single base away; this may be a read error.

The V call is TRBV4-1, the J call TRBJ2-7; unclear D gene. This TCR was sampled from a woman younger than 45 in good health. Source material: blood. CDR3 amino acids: CANSQVAKTDYEQYF. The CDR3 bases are TGCGCCAACAGCCAAGTGGCTAAAACTGACTACGAGCAGTACTTC.